These 30 T cell receptor beta chains came from one sample sequenced in a study of spatial heterogeneity in lung cancer. Study-level results: Counts that tracked tumor mutation counts were those of expanded intratumoral alpha and beta TCRs.

The time point here: sample taken at primary tumor resection. TCRdb ran MiXCR on the 5' RACE reads and lists one entry per CDR3 protein. This table has 15,000 to 20,000 distinct CDR3 sequences, 8.5% to 10% appearing once. Antigen specificity for these receptors is unknown. The input for sequencing was lung tumor tissue, taken at surgery. Every receptor here comes from a female donor with early-stage non-small cell lung cancer.

On this clonotype: In a library made to pick up alpha chains, this beta chain is a stray read with a size that means little. This sequence joins TRBV7-9 and TRBJ1-1, with D maybe TRBD1 (5 bases). The CDR3 sequence is 17 residues long. The V end was cut by 1 base, the J end by 0 bases, with 15 bases between. In germline, CDR1 is SEHNR, CDR2 FQNEAQ (reference sequence). The CDR3 reads CASSLDKGQGVNTEAFF. CDR3 in DNA: TGTGCCAGCAGCTTAGATAAAGGGCAGGGAGTGAACACTGAAGCTTTCTTT.

Notes on this clonotype: This beta chain is off target for a library built for alpha chains, so its abundance means little. The chain carries TRBV15 and TRBJ2-7, with 10 positions matching TRBD1. The germline V gene encodes CDR1 LNHNV and CDR2 YYDKDF (reference sequence). This CDR3 is built from 15 residues. After removal of 5 bases from V and 6 bases from J, the junction contained 10 bases not matched to a gene. In nucleotides, the CDR3 is TGTGCCACCAGCGTTCACCGGGACAGGGGAGGCGAGCAGTACTTC. Translating gives CATSVHRDRGGEQYF. The entire variable domain, with the rest obtained from reference TRBV15 and TRBJ2-7, is as follows: DAMVIQNPRYQVTQFGKPVTLSCSQTLNHNVMYWYQQKSSQAPKLLFHYYDKDFNNEADTPDNFQSRRPNTSFCFLDIRSPGLGDTAMYLCATSVHRDRGGEQYFGPGTRLTVT.

Turning to this clonotype: The library was built for alpha chains, so this beta chain is an off-target read and its size means little. This chain uses TRBV28 with TRBJ1-6; D remains ambiguous. This CDR3 has 16 residues. The germline V gene encodes CDR1 MDHEN and CDR2 SYDVKM. Trimming removed 5 bases from V and 1 base from J, with 12 bases in between. The CDR3 coding sequence is TGTGCCAGCAGTGGTGGCCCCGAGTCCTATAATTCACCCCTCCACTTT. Its translation: CASSGGPESYNSPLHF.

This clonotype was seen ten or more times. This beta chain was picked up by a library intended for alpha chains and is off target, so its count carries little meaning. The V gene is TRBV10-3, the J gene TRBJ2-1; TRBD1 matches 12 bases. This CDR3 comprises 15 residues. Trimming cost V 4 bases and J 6 bases; bases outside gene matches: 4. Germline CDR1 and CDR2: ENHRY and SYGVKD. The CDR3 loop reads CAISAGQGASNEQFF. The CDR3 bases are TGTGCCATCAGTGCGGGACAGGGGGCGAGCAATGAGCAGTTCTTC.

A word on this clonotype: A library prepared for alpha chains yielded this beta chain as an off-target read; its size is of little meaning. The gene calls are TRBV28 and TRBJ2-7; 9 positions match TRBD1. V lost 3 bases and J lost 4; bases outside the gene matches: 13. Germline V gives CDR1 MDHEN, CDR2 SYDVKM. The length of the CDR3 is 17 residues. The CDR3 DNA follows: TGTGCCAGCAGTTTCCTCCGGAGACAGGGGGGAAAGTACGAGCAGTACTTC. It translates to CASSFLRRQGGKYEQYF.

Of note for this clonotype: Within a library made for alpha chains, this beta chain is off target, and its count is uninformative. This rearrangement joins TRBV30 to TRBJ1-1, with D perhaps TRBD1 (6 bases). Per germline, CDR1 GTSNPN and CDR2 SVGIG (reference sequence). This CDR3 spans 15 amino acids. V lost 3 bases and J 0 bases, leaving 14 bases between the germline ends. The CDR3 DNA sequence: TGTGCCTGGAGCTTAGCAGGGGTTATGAACACTGAAGCTTTCTTT. The encoded protein is CAWSLAGVMNTEAFF.

This clonotype showed up many times. This beta chain is an unintended read in a library built for alpha chains; its size means little. The chain is built from TRBV11-1 and TRBJ1-1; D unresolved. Trimming shortened V by 0 bases and J by 5 bases, and 13 bases separated the two germline ends. The CDR3 loop spans 15 amino acids. In germline, CDR1 is SGHAT, CDR2 FQDESV (reference sequence). The CDR3 region has the DNA TGTGCCAGCAGCTTAGCGCGAGCGGGTTCGACTGAAGCTTTCTTT. Translation gives CASSLARAGSTEAFF.

In its sample, this clonotype was seen a few times. This beta chain is an off-target read within a library intended for alpha chains, so its frequency means little. The chain combines TRBV11-2 with TRBJ2-7; possibly TRBD2 for D (5 bases). Germline values: CDR1 SGHAT, CDR2 FQNNGV. V was shortened by 1 base and J by 2 bases, with 15 bases between the two germline ends. CDR3 length: 16 residues. DNA for the CDR3: TGTGCCAGCAGCTTAGTGGGGTCACTAGGCCCCTACGAGCAGTACTTC. Amino acid sequence: CASSLVGSLGPYEQYF.

This clonotype was observed a handful of times. Found in a library prepared for alpha chains, this beta chain is an off-target read, and its abundance has little meaning. The gene calls are TRBV28 and TRBJ1-6; 7 nucleotides line up with TRBD1. Germline lookup yields CDR1 MDHEN and CDR2 SYDVKM. Trimming removed 6 bases from V and 9 bases from J; junction bases left unmatched: 8. The CDR3 covers 14 residues. CDR3 in amino acids: CASSPGQRSSPLHF. CDR3 DNA sequence: TGTGCCAGCAGCCCGGGACAGCGAAGTTCACCCCTCCACTTT.

In this sample, this clonotype turned up many times. In a library made to pick up alpha chains, this beta chain is a stray read with a size that means little. The chain couples TRBV29-1 to TRBJ1-1; D remains ambiguous. Germline assignment: CDR1 SQVTM and CDR2 ANQGSEA. The CDR3 loop spans 10 amino acids. V lost 7 bases, J lost 1 base, and 4 bases lay in between. CDR3 DNA sequence: TGCAGCGCTCAGAACACTGAAGCTTTCTTT. Translating gives CSAQNTEAFF.

This clonotype came up a few times. Because this beta chain is a stray read in a library intended to capture alpha chains, its abundance should not be given much weight. This chain uses TRBV7-2 with TRBJ1-5; D gene unclear. From germline, CDR1 is SGHTA and CDR2 FQGNSA. V dropped 5 bases and J dropped 5 bases, with 10 bases sitting between them. This CDR3 comprises 13 residues. Written as DNA, the CDR3 is TGTGCCAGCAGCGCTCATCCGCATCAGCCCCAGCATTTT. Translated, it gives CASSAHPHQPQHF.

This clonotype was seen many times. Found in a library prepared for alpha chains, this beta chain is an off-target read, and its abundance has little meaning. The rearrangement links TRBV28 to TRBJ2-2; tentative D call: TRBD1 (6 bases). This CDR3 is built from 15 residues. Trimming shortened V by 7 bases and J by 5 bases, and 17 bases separated the two germline ends. The germline gives CDR1 MDHEN, CDR2 SYDVKM. CDR3 DNA sequence: TGTGCCAGCACCTCAGGGGCAGGGTGGACCGGGGAGCTGTTTTTT. It codes for CASTSGAGWTGELFF.

In the case of this clonotype: The conserved phenylalanine or tryptophan is not found at the CDR3 terminus, so this likely reflects a read error. The library was built for alpha chains, so this beta chain is an off-target read and its size means little. This chain uses TRBV24-1 with TRBJ2-3; 11 positions agree with TRBD1. CDR1 is KGHDR, CDR2 SFDVKD, per germline. The junction had 2 bases not matched to a gene; V was cut back by 2 bases and J by 5 bases. The CDR3 covers 15 residues. The CDR3 coding sequence is TGTGCCACCAGTGATTGGACAGGGGGCCGAGATACGCAGTATTCT. Translation gives CATSDWTGGRDTQYS.

This clonotype was counted a few times. The library was prepared for alpha chains; this beta chain is a stray read, so its frequency means little. The chain is built from TRBV6-2 or TRBV6-3 and TRBJ2-7; maybe TRBD1 (6 bases). CDR3 length equals 16 residues. Between the trimmed V and J ends, which lost 2 bases and 0 bases, there was a span of 14 bases. Germline values: CDR1 MNHEY, CDR2 SVGEGT. The CDR3: CASSYNTGTPSYEQYF. The CDR3 DNA is TGTGCCAGCAGTTACAACACAGGGACCCCCTCCTACGAGCAGTACTTC.

This clonotype has a handful of counts. The size of this beta chain means little, since it is a stray read in a library made for alpha chains. This chain connects TRBV6-1 to TRBJ1-1; TRBD1 agrees at 7 bases. V shed 7 bases and J 1 base; nucleotides not matched to a gene: 6. This CDR3 region has 14 residues. Germline-derived CDR1 and CDR2 are MNHNS and SASEGT. In DNA, the CDR3 is TGTGCCAGCACCCCGACAGGGCGGAACACTGAAGCTTTCTTT. It translates to CASTPTGRNTEAFF.

This clonotype was detected only a few times. This beta chain is a stray read from a library made for alpha chains; its abundance is not meaningful. This rearrangement joins TRBV19 to TRBJ2-5; TRBD1 might be the D (6 bases). CDR3 length: 14 amino acids. Germline lookup yields CDR1 LNHDA and CDR2 SQIVND (reference sequence). V lost 6 bases and J lost 0, with 11 bases in between. The CDR3 DNA is TGTGCCAGTAGGCCCGGACAGAACCAAGAGACCCAGTACTTC. Protein: CASRPGQNQETQYF.

This clonotype was observed at least ten times. Little can be read into the size of this beta chain, an off-target read in a library designed for alpha chains. This chain's CDR3 is CASSQGRALEAFF. The CDR3 DNA reads TGTGCCAGCAGCCAAGGCCGGGCTCTTGAAGCTTTCTTT. The chain joins TRBV6-5 to TRBJ1-1; no definite D call. The CDR3 contains 13 residues. V was shortened by 6 bases and J by 7 bases, with 15 bases between the two germline ends. Germline assignment: CDR1 MNHEY and CDR2 SVGAGI.

This clonotype was observed a few times. Being off target in a library aimed at alpha chains, this beta chain has a size of little meaning. In DNA, the CDR3 is TGCAGCGTAAGGACAGGGACCACTGAAGCTTTCTTT. Translating it yields CSVRTGTTEAFF. The chain combines TRBV29-1 with TRBJ1-1; 8 bases align to TRBD1. The germline CDR1 and CDR2 sequences are SQVTM and ANQGSEA. The CDR3 contains 12 residues. V trimming: 6 bases; J trimming: 4 bases; junction bases outside the gene matches: 4.

To note about this clonotype: The library was designed around alpha chains, so this beta chain is a stray read whose abundance carries little weight. The V call is TRBV10-3, the J call TRBJ1-2; weak D call: TRBD1 (5 bases). The CDR3 covers 15 residues. Trimming cost V 2 bases and J 3 bases, with 13 bases left between them. Germline CDR1 and CDR2: ENHRY and SYGVKD. The CDR3 sequence is CAISEKQARDYGYTF. The CDR3 DNA reads TGTGCCATCAGTGAGAAACAGGCAAGGGACTATGGCTACACCTTC.

By proportion, this clonotype is medium-sized. This beta chain slipped into a library made for alpha chains as a stray read, so its size is not meaningful. The gene calls are TRBV29-1 and TRBJ2-1; 8 bases are shared with TRBD1. V dropped 7 bases and J dropped 0; count of bases not matched to a gene: 5. In germline, CDR1 is SQVTM, CDR2 ANQGSEA. The CDR3 sequence is 14 residues long. The CDR3, as DNA: TGCAGCGAACTAGGACAGGGCTCCTACAATGAGCAGTTCTTC. Translating gives CSELGQGSYNEQFF.

There are many counts of this clonotype. The library was designed around alpha chains, so this beta chain is a stray read whose abundance carries little weight. The chain recombines TRBV29-1 with TRBJ2-5; 12 bases line up with TRBD2. The germline gives CDR1 SQVTM, CDR2 ANQGSEA. The CDR3 spans 18 residues. V dropped 3 bases and J dropped 0; count of bases not matched to a gene: 11. The CDR3 DNA reads as TGCAGCGTTGATACCCTAGCGGGGGGGCCTCAGTACCAAGAGACCCAGTACTTC. Amino acids: CSVDTLAGGPQYQETQYF.

There are many counts of this clonotype. One end of the junction is discordant with germline, which a read error may explain. This beta chain lies outside the target of a library built for alpha chains; its clone size means little. V usage is TRBV12-3 or TRBV12-4 and J usage is TRBJ2-7; D gene uncertain. CDR3 length equals 12 residues. CDR3 loop: CASSPAPLDAHF. The CDR3 DNA reads as TGTGCCAGCAGCCCGGCCCCCCTTGACGCGCACTTC.

This clonotype counts as medium-sized (0.01 to 0.1%). This beta chain was picked up by a library intended for alpha chains and is off target, so its count carries little meaning. The chain employs TRBV2 and TRBJ1-1, with D possibly being TRBD1 (6 bases). The CDR3 length is 15 residues. The germline gives CDR1 SNHLY, CDR2 FYNNEI. Trimming cost V 6 bases and J 1 base, with 15 bases left between them. For the CDR3, the DNA is TGTGCCAGCAGGATTAACAGGGTTCAGAACACTGAAGCTTTCTTT. Translating gives CASRINRVQNTEAFF. The whole variable domain, filled in from reference TRBV2 and TRBJ1-1, reads EPEVTQTPSHQVTQMGQEVILRCVPISNHLYFYWYRQILGQKVEFLVSFYNNEISEKSEIFDDQFSVERPDGSNFTLKIRSTKLEDSAMYFCASRINRVQNTEAFFGQGTRLTVV.

Comments on this clonotype: Because this beta chain is a stray read in a library intended to capture alpha chains, its abundance should not be given much weight. This rearrangement joins TRBV9 to TRBJ2-6; D gene ambiguous. This CDR3 is built from 15 residues. The V gene lost 2 bases and the J gene lost 1 base, with 7 bases spanning the gap. Germline CDR1 reads SGDLS; CDR2 reads YYNGEE. CDR3: CASSVLGSGANVLTF. DNA for the CDR3: TGTGCCAGCAGCGTCCTCGGGTCTGGGGCCAACGTCCTGACTTTC.

This clonotype has more than one count but fewer than ten. This beta chain is an unintended read in a library built for alpha chains; its size means little. This chain connects TRBV3-1 to TRBJ2-7; 10 bases fit TRBD1. The CDR3 covers 15 residues. Germline V gene sequence: CDR1 LGHDT, CDR2 YNNKEL (reference sequence). V lost 4 bases and J lost 0; bases outside the gene matches: 3. This CDR3 reads CASSLRTGGSYEQYF. The CDR3 region has the DNA TGTGCCAGCAGCCTTCGGACAGGGGGCTCCTACGAGCAGTACTTC.

This clonotype was seen ten or more times. In a library made to pick up alpha chains, this beta chain is a stray read with a size that means little. The chain uses TRBV28 and TRBJ1-1; D is undetermined. V was pared by 1 base and J by 6 bases, with 12 bases between. CDR3 length equals 14 residues. Germline lookup yields CDR1 MDHEN and CDR2 SYDVKM. The CDR3 nucleotides are TGTGCCAGCAGTTTATCTCGAGCTAGCCCTGAAGCTTTCTTT. This codes for CASSLSRASPEAFF.

Concerning this clonotype: This beta chain lies outside the target of a library built for alpha chains; its clone size means little. V usage is TRBV9 and J usage is TRBJ1-6; no firm D call. Germline CDR1 and CDR2: SGDLS and YYNGEE. The CDR3 totals 13 residues. V was cut by 2 bases and J by 5 bases, with 5 bases left in between. The DNA for the CDR3 is TGTGCCAGCAGCGTCAACGATAATTCACCCCTCCACTTT. Amino acids: CASSVNDNSPLHF.

This clonotype was counted between two and nine times. This beta chain is a stray sequence in a library constructed for alpha chains; its clone size is not meaningful. V usage is TRBV6-5 and J usage is TRBJ1-6, with D hard to call. The CDR3 spans 16 residues. Germline loops: CDR1 MNHEY, CDR2 SVGAGI. The V and J ends lost 2 bases and 7 bases respectively, with 15 bases between them. CDR3 coding DNA: TGTGCCAGCAGTTACGACCCGACCCCGGGGAATTCACCCCTCCACTTT. Its translation is CASSYDPTPGNSPLHF.

This clonotype turned up a few times. Within a library made for alpha chains, this beta chain is off target, and its count is uninformative. J is TRBJ2-7 and V is TRBV5-1; 15 bases fit TRBD2. The V gene's germline CDR1 is SGHRS and CDR2 YFSETQ. The J segment lost 3 bases and the V segment lost 2 bases, leaving 9 bases of the junction unmatched. The CDR3 spans 18 residues. CDR3 amino acids: CASSFGTSGGPKYYEQYF. CDR3 coding DNA: TGCGCCAGCAGCTTCGGGACTAGCGGGGGGCCGAAATACTACGAGCAGTACTTC.

This clonotype has ten or more counts. This beta chain is an unintended read in a library built for alpha chains; its size means little. V gene TRBV28 combines with J gene TRBJ1-3; TRBD1 matches 8 bases. CDR1 is MDHEN, CDR2 SYDVKM, per germline. Trimming cost V 3 bases and J 0 bases; bases outside gene matches: 4. This CDR3 region has 16 residues. CDR3 sequence: CASSFLRGPSGNTIYF. CDR3 bases: TGTGCCAGCAGTTTTCTCAGGGGGCCCTCTGGAAACACCATATATTTT.